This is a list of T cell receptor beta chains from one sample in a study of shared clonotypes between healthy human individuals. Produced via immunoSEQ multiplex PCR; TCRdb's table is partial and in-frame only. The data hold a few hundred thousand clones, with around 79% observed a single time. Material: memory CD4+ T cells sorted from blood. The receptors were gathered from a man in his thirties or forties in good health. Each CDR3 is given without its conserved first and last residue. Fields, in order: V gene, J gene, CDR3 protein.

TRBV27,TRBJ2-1,ASSLASNRGYNEQF
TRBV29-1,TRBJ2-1,SVLGQQNFGEQF
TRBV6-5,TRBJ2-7,ASSLRKGYEQY
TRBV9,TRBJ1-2,ASSADSTGGNYGYT
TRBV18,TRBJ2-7,ASSSKTGGDEQY
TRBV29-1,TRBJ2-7,SVEGLTGPYEQY
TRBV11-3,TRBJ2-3,ASSFGQADTQY
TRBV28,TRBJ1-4,ASRRHAAEKLF
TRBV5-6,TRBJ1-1,ASSLTRLVNTEAF
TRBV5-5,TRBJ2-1,ASSLMSGGRSYNEQF